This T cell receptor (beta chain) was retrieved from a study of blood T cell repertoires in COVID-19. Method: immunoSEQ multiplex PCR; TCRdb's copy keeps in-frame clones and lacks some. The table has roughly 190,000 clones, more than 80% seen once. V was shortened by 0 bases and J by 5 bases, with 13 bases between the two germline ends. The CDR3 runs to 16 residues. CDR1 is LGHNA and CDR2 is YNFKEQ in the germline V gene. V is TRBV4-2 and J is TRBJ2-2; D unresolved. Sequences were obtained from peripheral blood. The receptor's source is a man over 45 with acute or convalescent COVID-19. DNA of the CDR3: TGTGCCAGCAGCCAAGATCTCACAGCTCGGACCGGGGAGCTGTTTTTT. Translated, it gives CASSQDLTARTGELFF.